One sample yielded the 20 T cell receptor beta chains listed below, sequenced in a study of blood T cell repertoires in COVID-19. Only in-frame clones appear in the TCRdb table, and some are missing; sequencing was by immunoSEQ multiplex PCR. In the table there are tens of thousands of clones, approximately 79% of which are singletons. Source material: peripheral blood. These receptors were taken from a man aged 65-85 years with active or convalescent COVID-19.

V and J are TRBV19 and TRBJ2-7; perhaps TRBD1 as D (5 bases). This CDR3 has 11 amino acids. Germline CDR1 is LNHDA and CDR2 is SQIVND (reference sequence). V lost 10 bases and J lost 3, with 10 bases in between. CDR3 in amino acids: CATGQGYEQYF. For the CDR3, the DNA is TGTGCCACTGGACAAGGCTACGAGCAGTACTTC.

This chain joins TRBV6-5 and TRBJ2-2, with 7 bases matching TRBD1. Germline V CDR1 and CDR2: MNHEY, SVGAGI. The ends lost 6 bases at V and 5 bases at J; junction bases unmatched: 9. This CDR3 has 15 residues. CDR3 coding DNA: TGTGCCAGCAGAAAAACCTGGGGACAGACCGGGGAGCTGTTTTTT. It specifies CASRKTWGQTGELFF.

The V call is TRBV10-2, the J call TRBJ1-1; no clear D. V was pared by 8 bases and J by 3 bases, with 13 bases between. The CDR3 contains 13 residues. The germline V gene encodes CDR1 WSHSY and CDR2 SAAADI. CDR3 DNA: TGCGCCAGCGGTAGTCACGATTACACTGAAGCTTTCTTT. Amino acid sequence: CASGSHDYTEAFF.

The chain joins TRBV9 to TRBJ2-1, with TRBD2 matching 13 bases. The CDR3 runs to 19 residues. CDR1 is SGDLS, CDR2 YYNGEE, per germline. With 0 bases clipped from V and 8 bases from J, the junction kept 14 bases outside the gene matches. Written as DNA, the CDR3 is TGTGCCAGCAGCGTAGCTTCCCCTACGACTAGCGGGGGGCCGGATGAGCAGTTCTTC. It yields the protein CASSVASPTTSGGPDEQFF.

J is TRBJ2-1 and V is TRBV13; 7 positions agree with TRBD2. V shed 5 bases, J shed 7 bases, and the junction held 11 bases outside the gene matches. Germline V CDR1 and CDR2: PRHDT, FYEKMQ (reference sequence). This CDR3 contains 15 residues. The CDR3 spells CASSGAGVRGNEQFF. The CDR3 DNA follows: TGTGCCAGCAGCGGTGCGGGGGTGCGTGGGAATGAGCAGTTCTTC.

The V and J genes are TRBV30 and TRBJ1-2, with D perhaps matching TRBD1 (5 bases). The V gene's germline CDR1 is GTSNPN and CDR2 SVGIG (reference sequence). V lost 1 base and J 2 bases, leaving 8 bases between the germline ends. CDR3 length: 13 amino acids. The CDR3 bases are TGTGCCTGGAGTGCTGGGGGGAACTATGGCTACACCTTC. This encodes CAWSAGGNYGYTF.

V gene TRBV28 combines with J gene TRBJ2-7; 8 bases fit TRBD1. The V gene end was trimmed by 6 bases and the J gene end by 4 bases; junction bases not matched to a gene: 11. Looked up from germline, CDR1 is MDHEN and CDR2 is SYDVKM. This CDR3 contains 15 residues. The CDR3 reads CASSGRDRNIYEQYF. Written as DNA, the CDR3 is TGTGCCAGCAGCGGCCGGGACAGGAACATATACGAGCAGTACTTC.

This chain connects TRBV3-1 (or the pseudogene TRBV3-2) to TRBJ2-7, with a weak D call TRBD1 (5 bases). This CDR3 is built from 13 residues. V lost 4 bases and J 1 base, leaving 8 bases between the germline ends. Germline assignment: CDR1 LGHDT and CDR2 YNNKEL (reference sequence). The DNA for the CDR3 is TGTGCCAGCAGCCCTGACAGTTCCTACGAGCAGTACTTC. Translating gives CASSPDSSYEQYF.

This sequence joins TRBV3-1 (or the pseudogene TRBV3-2) and TRBJ2-1; 15 positions agree with TRBD2. The CDR3 length is 15 residues. J gave up 7 bases and V 7 bases, and 5 bases lay outside the gene matches. The germline CDR1 and CDR2 sequences are LGHDT and YNNKEL (reference sequence). The CDR3 loop is CASKSGTSGGNEQFF. The DNA of the CDR3 is TGTGCCAGCAAGTCAGGGACTAGCGGGGGGAATGAGCAGTTCTTC.

V is TRBV7-3 and J is TRBJ2-3, with D possibly matching TRBD2 (5 bases). This CDR3 has 15 residues. V lost 5 bases and J lost 3, with 15 bases in between. Per the germline V gene, CDR1 is SGHTA and CDR2 is FQGTGA. The CDR3 coding sequence is TGTGCCAGCAGCCCCCAGCCGGGGATAACAGATACGCAGTATTTT. Amino acid sequence: CASSPQPGITDTQYF. The full variable domain, rest sourced from reference TRBV7-3 and TRBJ2-3, is GAGVSQTPSNKVTEKGKYVELRCDPISGHTALYWYRQSLGQGPEFLIYFQGTGAADDSGLPNDRFFAVRPEGSVSTLKIQRTERGDSAVYLCASSPQPGITDTQYFGPGTRLTVL.

V is TRBV20-1 and J is TRBJ2-7; 10 bases align to TRBD1. The germline gives CDR1 DFQATT, CDR2 SNEGSKA (reference sequence). Germline trimming cut 3 bases from V and 3 bases from J; bases unmatched to any gene: 2. The CDR3 is 13 amino acids. CDR3 amino acids: CSASRTGGYEQYF. DNA of the CDR3: TGCAGTGCTAGTCGGACAGGGGGCTACGAGCAGTACTTC.

The V gene is TRBV2, the J gene TRBJ2-3; D ambiguous. This CDR3 region has 15 residues. V was shortened by 6 bases and J by 0 bases, with 13 bases between the two germline ends. Germline V gene data show CDR1 as SNHLY and CDR2 as FYNNEI. DNA of the CDR3: TGTGCCAGCAGAGAGCGAGATACCAGCACAGATACGCAGTATTTT. As protein: CASRERDTSTDTQYF.

This clone was picked up many times. The rearrangement links TRBV7-6 to TRBJ2-7; TRBD2 matches 11 bases. Unmatched junction bases numbered 8, after V lost 8 bases and J lost 2 bases. CDR3 length: 15 residues. CDR1 and CDR2 from the germline V gene are SGHVS and FNYEAQ. The DNA of the CDR3 is TGTGCCAGCGCCTTATTTAGCGGGGGGGCCTACGAGCAGTACTTC. Amino acid sequence: CASALFSGGAYEQYF.

The genes are TRBV10-2 and TRBJ1-5, with D unresolved. The CDR3 runs to 16 residues. V shed 2 bases and J shed 6 bases, with 17 bases lying between them. Germline CDR1 WSHSY, CDR2 SAAADI. For the CDR3, the DNA is TGCGCCAGCAGTGAGCAAGCCGGGATCCTGGTTCAGCCCCAGCATTTT. It translates to CASSEQAGILVQPQHF.

V usage is TRBV5-1 and J usage is TRBJ1-3, with unresolved D. V was trimmed by 4 bases and J by 4 bases, leaving 12 bases between them. The germline gives CDR1 SGHRS, CDR2 YFSETQ. This CDR3 is built from 14 residues. CDR3 residues: CASSDTAAGNTIYF. CDR3 bases: TGCGCCAGCAGCGATACAGCGGCGGGAAACACCATATATTTT.

This clone has just one count. The CDR3 sequence: CASSDSGYGYTF. DNA for the CDR3: TGTGCCAGCAGTGATTCAGGGTATGGCTACACCTTC. The chain recombines TRBV6-1 with TRBJ1-2; D might be TRBD1 (5 bases). Germline assignment: CDR1 MNHNS and CDR2 SASEGT. V lost 3 bases and J 5 bases, leaving 7 bases between the germline ends. The CDR3 spans 12 residues.

The chain has TRBV6-5 and TRBJ1-6, with 8 bases matching TRBD1. Germline trimming cut 10 bases from V and 10 bases from J; bases unmatched to any gene: 15. The CDR3 runs 15 residues. Germline-derived CDR1 and CDR2 are MNHEY and SVGAGI. The CDR3 loop is CAIPVENRGDSPLHF. In DNA, the CDR3 is TGTGCCATACCGGTGGAGAACAGGGGGGACTCACCCCTCCACTTT.

The V and J genes are TRBV4-2 and TRBJ2-3; TRBD1 is a possible D gene (5 bases). Per germline, CDR1 LGHNA and CDR2 YNFKEQ. This CDR3 is 15 amino acids long. The V end was cut by 1 base, the J end by 6 bases, with 14 bases between. CDR3 amino acids: CASSQATAEGDTQYF. The CDR3 coding sequence is TGTGCCAGCAGCCAAGCGACAGCCGAAGGCGATACGCAGTATTTT.

This chain uses TRBV10-2 with TRBJ2-7, with D perhaps matching TRBD2 (7 bases). Germline V gene data show CDR1 as WSHSY and CDR2 as SAAADI. The CDR3 consists of 15 residues. Trimming shortened V by 3 bases and J by 7 bases, and 19 bases separated the two germline ends. The CDR3, as DNA: TGCGCCAGCAGTGAACCGGGGGGCCCAAGGGGGGAGCAGTACTTC. Its translation: CASSEPGGPRGEQYF.

In its sample, this clone was seen a few times. V usage is TRBV10-1 and J usage is TRBJ1-1; D is unresolved. Per the germline V gene, CDR1 is WNHNN and CDR2 is SYGVQD (reference sequence). The V gene lost 0 bases and the J gene lost 1 base, with 6 bases spanning the gap. The CDR3 sequence is 14 residues long. Here the CDR3 DNA reads TGCGCCAGCAGTGAGTCGACTGGGAACACTGAAGCTTTCTTT. It yields the protein CASSESTGNTEAFF.